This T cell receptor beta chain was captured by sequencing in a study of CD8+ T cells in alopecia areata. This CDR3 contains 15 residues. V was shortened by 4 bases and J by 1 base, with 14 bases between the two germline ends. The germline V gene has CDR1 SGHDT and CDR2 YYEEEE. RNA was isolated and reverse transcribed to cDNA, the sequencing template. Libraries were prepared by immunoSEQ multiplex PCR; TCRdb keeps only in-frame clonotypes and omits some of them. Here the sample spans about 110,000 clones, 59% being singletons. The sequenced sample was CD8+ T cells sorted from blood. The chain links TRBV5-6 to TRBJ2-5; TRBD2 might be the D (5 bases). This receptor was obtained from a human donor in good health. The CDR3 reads CASSRLTGIQETQYF. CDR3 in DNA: TGTGCCAGCAGCCGCCTCACGGGGATCCAAGAGACCCAGTACTTC.